This T cell receptor (beta chain) was recorded in a study of T cell changes during pregnancy in multiple sclerosis. Germline-derived CDR1 and CDR2 are MNHNS and SASEGT. The CDR3 totals 13 residues. The trim removed 8 bases at V and 6 bases at J, leaving 8 bases unmatched. The assay was immunoSEQ multiplex PCR, and TCRdb's table has in-frame clones only and misses some. This table has about 99,000 clones, around nine tenths appearing once. The receptor's source is a female donor with multiple sclerosis, enrolled in a pregnancy study. This sample comprised peripheral blood, obtained after pregnancy. The chain has TRBV6-1 and TRBJ2-7; 9 bases map to TRBD2. The CDR3 spells CASGLAGLGEQYF. In nucleotides, the CDR3 is TGTGCCAGCGGCCTAGCGGGATTGGGCGAGCAGTACTTC.